This T cell receptor (beta chain) derives from a study of blood T cell repertoires in COVID-19. Study-wide context: Sites in the United States, Italy and Spain provided acute and convalescent COVID-19 samples. T cells, B-cell-depleted T cells, or PBMCs provided the cDNA or gDNA that served as material.

This clone was observed a handful of times. Original handling: Using reference gene primer amplification, nucleated cell counts were estimated. The repertoire was sequenced with immunoSEQ multiplex PCR; TCRdb's copy has only in-frame clones and lacks some. V, J and clone size reflect that table, while D and trimming were determined from the DNA. This table holds approximately 98,000 clones, roughly 80% found once. The CDR3 runs 19 residues. Deletions cut 5 bases from V and 1 base from J, with 26 bases between. In germline, CDR1 is SGHTA, CDR2 FQGNSA. The chain carries TRBV7-2 and TRBJ1-1, with a weak D call TRBD1 (5 bases). The sequenced sample was peripheral blood. This sequence was found in a woman at least 80 years old with acute or convalescent COVID-19. CDR3 protein: CASSPPRGGVGPTNTEAFF. In DNA form, the CDR3 reads TGTGCCAGCAGCCCCCCTAGGGGCGGGGTGGGACCGACGAACACTGAAGCTTTCTTT.